Below, 11 T cell receptor beta chains from the same sample are listed, as sequenced in a study of blood T cell repertoires in COVID-19. Data came from immunoSEQ multiplex PCR; TCRdb stores just in-frame clones and leaves some out. The repertoire includes about 49,000 clones, around four fifths of them detected once, and about 12% sits in the top ten. The sample was peripheral blood. Receptor source: a human donor in a cohort sampled during active COVID-19.

The chain joins TRBV6-5 to TRBJ2-2, with TRBD1 matching 9 bases. Germline V gene lookup returns CDR1 MNHEY and CDR2 SVGAGI. The CDR3 is 14 amino acids. V shed 6 bases and J 5 bases; nucleotides not matched to a gene: 4. The CDR3 coding sequence is TGTGCCAGCAGGGGGGACAGGGAAACCGGGGAGCTGTTTTTT. This encodes CASRGDRETGELFF.

V and J are TRBV4-3 and TRBJ1-2, with a weak D call TRBD1 (5 bases). Germline CDR1 reads LGHNA; CDR2 reads YSLEER. CDR3 length: 13 amino acids. The V gene lost 0 bases and the J gene lost 6 bases, with 8 bases spanning the gap. The CDR3: CASSQDGGDGYTF. The CDR3 DNA reads as TGCGCCAGCAGCCAAGATGGGGGGGATGGCTACACCTTC.

The rearrangement uses TRBV7-3 and TRBJ2-2; 8 nucleotides match TRBD1. The CDR3 is 15 amino acids. V lost 7 bases and J lost 1; bases outside the gene matches: 5. Germline loops: CDR1 SGHTA, CDR2 FQGTGA. CDR3 DNA sequence: TGTGCCAGCACCCCCGGGACAGGGAACACCGGGGAGCTGTTTTTT. As protein: CASTPGTGNTGELFF.

The chain employs TRBV18 and TRBJ1-2; D might be TRBD1 (5 bases). This CDR3 has 16 residues. Germline CDR1 KGHSH, CDR2 LQKENI. Trimming took off 5 bases at V and 6 bases at J, with 22 bases between the two ends. The CDR3 DNA follows: TGTGCCAGCTCAAAGGACATGGGGGGGAAGATAGATGGCTACACCTTC. Translated, it gives CASSKDMGGKIDGYTF. Full variable domain (rest looked up from reference TRBV18 and TRBJ1-2): NAGVMQNPRHLVRRRGQEARLRCSPMKGHSHVYWYRQLPEEGLKFMVYLQKENIIDESGMPKERFSAEFPKEGPSILRIQQVVRGDSAAYFCASSKDMGGKIDGYTFGSGTRLTVV.

This chain uses TRBV28 with TRBJ1-5; D is undetermined. V was cut by 5 bases and J by 5 bases, with 13 bases left in between. This CDR3 comprises 14 residues. The germline V gene has CDR1 MDHEN and CDR2 SYDVKM. CDR3 coding DNA: TGTGCCAGCAGTGGGAGGCAAGAATATCAGCCCCAGCATTTT. Its protein is CASSGRQEYQPQHF.

This rearrangement joins TRBV30 to TRBJ2-2; D call uncertain. The length of the CDR3 is 13 residues. Germline assignment: CDR1 GTSNPN and CDR2 SVGIG (reference sequence). V was clipped by 4 bases and J by 5 bases, with 11 bases between them. This CDR3 is CAWKARVTGELFF. The CDR3, as DNA: TGTGCCTGGAAGGCTCGGGTTACCGGGGAGCTGTTTTTT.

This clone has a single count. This chain joins TRBV4-1 and TRBJ2-7; maybe TRBD1 (6 bases). Germline V gene lookup returns CDR1 MGHRA and CDR2 YSYEKL. The CDR3 is made up of 16 amino acids. Trimming took off 1 base at V and 5 bases at J, with 18 bases between the two ends. The DNA for the CDR3 is TGCGCCAGCAGCCAAGTGGGTTCAGGGGCTGGGGACGAGCAGTACTTC. This translates into CASSQVGSGAGDEQYF.

V gene TRBV4-3 combines with J gene TRBJ1-3, with no clear D. Germline assignment: CDR1 LGHNA and CDR2 YSLEER. This CDR3 comprises 15 residues. The V end was cut by 1 base, the J end by 4 bases, with 11 bases between. The DNA of the CDR3 is TGCGCCAGCAGCCAAGGGTCCCCGGGGGGAAACACCATATATTTT. This encodes CASSQGSPGGNTIYF.

The chain is built from TRBV28 and TRBJ1-1; perhaps TRBD1 as D (5 bases). V lost 6 bases and J 4 bases, leaving 9 bases between the germline ends. Germline V gene data show CDR1 as MDHEN and CDR2 as SYDVKM. This CDR3 has 12 residues. The CDR3 DNA reads as TGTGCCAGCAGGGGGGGTTTCACTGAAGCTTTCTTT. Its protein is CASRGGFTEAFF.

This chain uses TRBV24-1 with TRBJ2-1; 7 bases agree with TRBD1. Trimming removed 6 bases from V and 7 bases from J; junction bases left unmatched: 14. The CDR3 covers 16 residues. Germline CDR1 KGHDR, CDR2 SFDVKD. Written as DNA, the CDR3 is TGTGCCACCAGTCCCAACAACAGGGGTTTGGGGAATGAGCAGTTCTTC. The encoded protein is CATSPNNRGLGNEQFF.

This clone was seen only a few times. The chain links TRBV19 to TRBJ2-2; D unresolved. The length of the CDR3 is 12 residues. CDR1 is LNHDA and CDR2 is SQIVND in the germline V gene (reference sequence). Trimming took off 10 bases at V and 3 bases at J, with 9 bases between the two ends. DNA of the CDR3: TGTGCCACCCCGGCGGACACCGGGGAGCTGTTTTTT. Amino acid sequence: CATPADTGELFF.